Following are 29 T cell receptor beta chains from one sample sequenced in a study of tumor and adjacent non-tumor tissue in lung cancer. A modified ARM-PCR protocol with three rounds of nested PCR amplified TCRbeta. TCRdb independently ran MiXCR on the multiplex PCR reads; one entry per CDR3 protein. The sample comprises approximately 79,000 distinct CDR3 sequences, around three fifths of which are singletons, and 15% rests with the top ten. The template was RNA from unsorted bulk tissue. The specimen sequenced was lung tumor tissue. These TCRs come from a man aged 70-80 years with non-small cell lung cancer.

The V and J genes are TRBV12-3 or TRBV12-4 and TRBJ2-5, with 7 bases lining up with TRBD1. The V segment lost 9 bases and the J segment 5 bases; nucleotides outside the gene matches: 12. This CDR3 comprises 14 residues. CDR3 sequence: CARSERTGKETQYF. In DNA form, the CDR3 reads TGTGCCAGGAGTGAACGGACAGGAAAGGAGACCCAGTACTTC.

This clonotype was detected once. The junction shows a germline mismatch at one end, possibly a read error. J is TRBJ2-5 and V is TRBV29-1; possibly TRBD2 for D (6 bases). CDR3 length: 12 amino acids. CDR1 SQVTM and CDR2 ANQGSEA come from the germline V gene. For the CDR3, the DNA is TGCCGCGGCGGGACTCCTGAGCAGACCCAGAACTTC. As protein: CRGGTPEQTQNF.

Details on this clonotype: An end of the junction does not agree with germline; a read error may underlie this. The rearrangement joins TRBV28 to TRBJ2-7; D is possibly TRBD2 (7 bases). The germline gives CDR1 MDHEN, CDR2 SYDVKM. This CDR3 is 13 amino acids long. CDR3 region: CTSSLITSEGGYF. The CDR3 DNA sequence: TGTACCAGCAGTTTAATTACTAGCGAGGGGGGGTACTTC.

To note about this clonotype: The junction differs from germline at one of its ends, possibly a read error. The CDR3 DNA follows: TGCGCCAGCAGATCTAGTGGATCCTACGAGAAGTACTTC. Translated, it gives CASRSSGSYEKYF. The chain links TRBV10-2 to TRBJ2-7; D ambiguous. Germline values: CDR1 WSHSY, CDR2 SAAADI. CDR3 length: 13 amino acids.

This clonotype was seen only a few times. The J gene is TRBJ2-7, the V gene TRBV7-9; 14 bases are a match to TRBD2. Germline CDR1 and CDR2: SEHNR and FQNEAQ (reference sequence). The CDR3 contains 19 residues. J gave up 6 bases and V 3 bases, and 16 bases lay outside the gene matches. CDR3 nucleotide sequence: TGTGCCAGCAGCTTCCAGACTAGCGGGAGGGCCCTTTCTCTCTGCGAGCAGTACTTC. Translating gives CASSFQTSGRALSLCEQYF.

In the case of this clonotype: Compared with germline, one end of the junction differs, possibly owing to a read error. The rearrangement links TRBV7-9 to TRBJ2-1; D unresolved. This CDR3 has 14 residues. Germline V gene lookup returns CDR1 SEHNR and CDR2 FQNEAQ (reference sequence). CDR3 residues: CASSLAQAYIEQFF. CDR3 bases: TGTGCCAGCAGCTTAGCCCAGGCCTACATTGAGCAGTTCTTC.

A remark on this clonotype: An end of the junction does not agree with germline; a read error may underlie this. The chain recombines TRBV29-1 with TRBJ2-7; D is ambiguous. The CDR3 totals 13 residues. CDR1 and CDR2 (germline): SQVTM, ANQGSEA. The CDR3 nucleotides are TGCAACGTTGGAGTCCTATCTTTTGGGGAGCAGTACTTC. Translation: CNVGVLSFGEQYF.

Remarks on this clonotype: A junction boundary mismatches the germline segment, possibly from a read error. This chain links TRBV4-1 with TRBJ2-3; a weak D match, TRBD2 (5 bases). This CDR3 comprises 13 residues. CDR1 MGHRA and CDR2 YSYEKL come from the germline V gene. The CDR3 DNA follows: TGCGCCAGCAGCCTCGAGAAGGGAGATATGCAGTATTTT. Translation gives CASSLEKGDMQYF.

As to this clonotype: This may be a read error, as it is one base from a much larger clone. The gene calls are TRBV28 and TRBJ1-2; weak D call: TRBD1 (6 bases). CDR3 length equals 13 residues. Trimming cost V 5 bases and J 8 bases, with 15 bases left between them. CDR1 is MDHEN and CDR2 is SYDVKM in the germline V gene. The CDR3 protein is CASSLHTGKGYTF. The CDR3 coding sequence is TGTGCCAGCAGTCTACACACAGGGAAAGGCTACACCTTC.

This chain uses TRBV29-1 with TRBJ2-1, with D perhaps matching TRBD1 (5 bases). Trimming left V 5 bases short and J 2 bases short, with 13 bases between. This CDR3 region has 14 residues. Germline V lookup: CDR1 SQVTM, CDR2 ANQGSEA. This CDR3 reads CSVMDMATYNEQFF. The DNA of the CDR3 is TGCAGCGTTATGGACATGGCTACCTACAATGAGCAGTTCTTC.

J is TRBJ1-2 and V is TRBV28; D is ambiguous. This CDR3 is built from 15 residues. V lost 7 bases, J lost 0 bases, and 15 bases lay in between. The germline V gene encodes CDR1 MDHEN and CDR2 SYDVKM. CDR3 sequence (DNA): TGTGCCAGCATCGTTGGAGGCTCTTCTAACTATGGCTACACCTTC. It codes for CASIVGGSSNYGYTF.

With regard to this clonotype: One end of the junction varies from germline; a read error may be responsible. The chain has TRBV5-5 and TRBJ1-1; D is ambiguous. CDR3 size: 16 residues. CDR1 is SGHKS, CDR2 YYEKEE, per germline (reference sequence). CDR3 amino acids: CASNLSVLGMDTEAFF. CDR3 nucleotides: TGTGCCAGCAACTTGAGTGTCCTGGGGATGGACACTGAAGCTTTCTTT.

Turning to this clonotype: One end of the junction does not line up with germline, which may come from a read error. CDR3 coding DNA: TGTGCCACCAGTTACCGCGGGCAACTCCCATACGAGCAGTACTTC. Its protein is CATSYRGQLPYEQYF. The chain combines TRBV6-6 with TRBJ2-7; the D gene is possibly TRBD2 (5 bases). Germline values: CDR1 MNHNY, CDR2 SVGAGI (reference sequence). The CDR3 is made up of 15 amino acids.

The sample holds many counts of this clonotype. This sequence joins TRBV5-6 and TRBJ2-5, with 9 bases that match TRBD1. Germline loops: CDR1 SGHDT, CDR2 YYEEEE. CDR3 length: 13 amino acids. V was clipped by 3 bases and J by 6 bases; unmatched bases: 3. In DNA form, the CDR3 reads TGTGCCAGCAGCTGGGGGACAGGGAAGACCCAGTACTTC. This translates into CASSWGTGKTQYF.

In the case of this clonotype: No conserved phenylalanine or tryptophan is present at the end of the CDR3, so a read error is the likely explanation. This rearrangement joins TRBV5-1 to TRBJ2-1, with D hard to call. The CDR3 contains 13 residues. Per germline, CDR1 SGHRS and CDR2 YFSETQ. Trimming took 5 bases from V and 2 from J, leaving 8 bases between them. DNA of the CDR3: TGCGCCAGCAGGTCAGGCACCTACAATGAGCAGTTCTCC. Translated: CASRSGTYNEQFS.

The rearrangement uses TRBV4-2 and TRBJ1-3; D is uncertain. Trimming stripped 4 bases from V and 3 bases from J, with 13 bases between. The length of the CDR3 is 15 residues. From germline, CDR1 is LGHNA and CDR2 YNFKEQ. As DNA, the CDR3 is TGTGCCAGCAGCCGACGACTGTGTGATGGAAACACCATATATTTT. Translating gives CASSRRLCDGNTIYF.

This clonotype was recorded once. The rearrangement links TRBV6-6 to TRBJ2-1; D perhaps matches TRBD1 (5 bases). This CDR3 is built from 14 residues. The germline CDR1 and CDR2 sequences are MNHNY and SVGAGI (reference sequence). The germline V and J ends were trimmed by 4 bases and 5 bases, with 12 bases remaining between them. CDR3 sequence reads: CASSSLTANNEQFF. CDR3 bases: TGTGCCAGCAGTTCCCTGACAGCGAACAATGAGCAGTTCTTC.

Concerning this clonotype itself: A much larger clonotype is one base distant, so this may be a read error. J is TRBJ2-5 and V is TRBV24-1, with D possibly TRBD2 on 6 matching bases. This CDR3 is built from 15 residues. Germline assignment: CDR1 KGHDR and CDR2 SFDVKD. CDR3: CATNDLEGSEETQYF. DNA of the CDR3: TGTGCCACCAATGATTTGGAGGGGTCCGAAGAGACCCAGTACTTC.

On this clonotype: The junction departs from germline at one end; a sequencing error may be responsible. The chain joins TRBV24-1 to TRBJ2-5; no reliable D call. The CDR3 totals 13 residues. CDR1 is KGHDR and CDR2 is SFDVKD in the germline V gene. The CDR3 region has the DNA TGTGCCACCAGTGTTACAAGGGTAGAGATCCAGTACTTC. It translates to CATSVTRVEIQYF.

Worth noting for this clonotype: A much larger clone sits a single nucleotide away, making a read error possible. The chain links TRBV12-3 or TRBV12-4 to TRBJ2-4; TRBD1 might be the D (6 bases). The CDR3 runs to 15 residues. V dropped 8 bases and J dropped 7 bases, with 21 bases sitting between them. The CDR3 DNA reads as TGTGCCAGCGGTTACTCCTCGGGTCAGGGGAACATTCAGTACTTC. Amino acids: CASGYSSGQGNIQYF.

A single count supports this clonotype. An end of the junction differs from the germline gene, which may be a read error. V is TRBV4-1 and J is TRBJ2-1; D gene uncertain. From germline, CDR1 is MGHRA and CDR2 YSYEKL. This CDR3 is built from 12 residues. DNA of the CDR3: TGCGCCATCAGCCAACTGCTTACTGAGCAGTTCTTC. As protein: CAISQLLTEQFF.

This clonotype was counted once. Since no conserved phenylalanine or tryptophan closes the CDR3, a read error is the likely cause. It is unclear where the CDR3 begins or ends on the DNA, so no DNA is shown, and the CDR3 is as TCRdb lists it. The V gene is TRBV4-1, the J gene TRBJ1-6. Per the germline V gene, CDR1 is MGHRA and CDR2 is YSYEKL. The CDR3 is 16 residues long, ends included. The CDR3 is CASSQEVAGGNSPIHI.

As regards this clonotype: At one end, the junction sequence differs from germline, possibly due to a read error. The chain carries TRBV14 and TRBJ2-7; TRBD2 might be the D (5 bases). The CDR3 runs 14 residues. Germline CDR1 reads SGHDN; CDR2 reads FVKESK. The DNA of the CDR3 is TGTGCCATCAGCCAAGTCCGAGGGTCCTACGAGCAGTATTTC. Protein sequence: CAISQVRGSYEQYF.

The V and J genes are TRBV10-2 and TRBJ2-6, with 9 positions matching TRBD1. Germline CDR1 and CDR2: WSHSY and SAAADI. This CDR3 comprises 17 residues. V lost 7 bases, J lost 2 bases, and 9 bases stayed unmatched. CDR3 DNA sequence: TGCGCCAGCACCAGGGGACAGGGTCTGCCTGGGGCCAACGTCCTGACTTTC. As protein: CASTRGQGLPGANVLTF.

V usage is TRBV6-6 and J usage is TRBJ2-7; D gene ambiguous. With 6 bases removed from V and 5 bases from J, the gap between germline ends came to 23 bases. Germline V gene lookup returns CDR1 MNHNY and CDR2 SVGAGI (reference sequence). CDR3 length: 16 amino acids. In nucleotides, the CDR3 is TGTGCCAGCAGAGACCAGGAAATTAAACGCGTCCACGAGCAGTACTTC. This codes for CASRDQEIKRVHEQYF.

Ten or more counts support this clonotype. The chain links TRBV5-1 to TRBJ2-7, with a tentative D call TRBD2 (7 bases). Per germline, CDR1 SGHRS and CDR2 YFSETQ. Deletions cut 4 bases from V and 5 bases from J, with 13 bases between. This CDR3 contains 13 residues. The CDR3 reads CASSPGGLHEQYF. The CDR3 bases are TGCGCCAGCAGCCCGGGGGGCCTCCACGAGCAGTACTTC.

In the case of this clonotype: A junction end diverges from the germline sequence, so it may reflect a read error. The chain carries TRBV11-1 and TRBJ2-5, with D perhaps matching TRBD1 (5 bases). Germline lookup yields CDR1 SGHAT and CDR2 FQDESV (reference sequence). CDR3 length equals 17 residues. CDR3 region: CGSSLRCGAVYQETQYF. The CDR3 DNA is TGTGGCAGCAGCCTAAGATGTGGGGCCGTGTACCAAGAGACCCAGTACTTC.

Concerning this clonotype itself: An end of the junction differs from the germline gene, which may be a read error. The chain carries TRBV11-1 and TRBJ2-7, with TRBD1 as a possible D gene (5 bases). This CDR3 has 15 residues. Germline values: CDR1 SGHAT, CDR2 FQDESV (reference sequence). CDR3 nucleotide sequence: TGTGCCAGCAACTTTTCAACAGGCTACTCCTACGAGCAATACTTC. This translates into CASNFSTGYSYEQYF. Combining the CDR3 with reference TRBV11-1 and TRBJ2-7 gives the whole variable domain EAEVAQSPRYKITEKSQAVAFWCDPISGHATLYWYRQILGQGPELLVQFQDESVVDDSQLPKDRFSAERLKGVDSTLKIQPAELGDSAMYLCASNFSTGYSYEQYFGPGTRLTVT.

As to this clonotype: A read error is possible here, since a much larger clone lies one base away. This CDR3 is CASSPIRVNTGAFF. CDR3 DNA: TGTGCCAGCAGCCCGATCCGGGTGAACACTGGAGCTTTCTTT. This chain uses TRBV7-2 with TRBJ1-1; D unresolved. Germline V gives CDR1 SGHTA, CDR2 FQGNSA. The CDR3 is 14 amino acids.